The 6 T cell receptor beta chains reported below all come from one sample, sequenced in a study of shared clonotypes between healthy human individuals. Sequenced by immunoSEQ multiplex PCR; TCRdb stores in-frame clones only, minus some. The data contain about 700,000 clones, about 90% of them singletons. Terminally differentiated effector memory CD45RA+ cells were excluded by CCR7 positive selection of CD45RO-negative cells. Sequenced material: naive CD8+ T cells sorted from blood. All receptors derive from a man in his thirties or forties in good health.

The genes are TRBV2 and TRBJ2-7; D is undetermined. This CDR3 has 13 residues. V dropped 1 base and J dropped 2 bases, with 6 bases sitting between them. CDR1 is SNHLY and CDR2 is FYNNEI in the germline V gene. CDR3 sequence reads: CASSEERAYEQYF. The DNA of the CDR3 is TGTGCCAGCAGTGAAGAACGGGCCTACGAGCAGTACTTC.

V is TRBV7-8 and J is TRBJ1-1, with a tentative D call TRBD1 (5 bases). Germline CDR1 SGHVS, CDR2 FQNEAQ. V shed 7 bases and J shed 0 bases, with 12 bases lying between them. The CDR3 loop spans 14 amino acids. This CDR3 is CASTKTAMNTEAFF. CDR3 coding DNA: TGTGCCAGCACCAAGACAGCTATGAACACTGAAGCTTTCTTT.

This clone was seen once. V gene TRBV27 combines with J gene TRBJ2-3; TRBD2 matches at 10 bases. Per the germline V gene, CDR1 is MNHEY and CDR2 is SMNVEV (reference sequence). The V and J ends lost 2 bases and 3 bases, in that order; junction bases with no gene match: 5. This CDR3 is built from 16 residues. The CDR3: CASSLIRSGRTDTQYF. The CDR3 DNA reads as TGTGCCAGCAGTTTAATTCGTAGCGGGAGGACAGATACGCAGTATTTT.

The CDR3: CASSQDLASDEQFF. CDR3 bases: TGCGCCAGCAGCCAAGATTTGGCCAGCGATGAGCAGTTCTTC. The J gene is TRBJ2-1, the V gene TRBV4-1; D not certain. The CDR3 spans 14 residues. The V end was cut by 0 bases, the J end by 8 bases, with 11 bases between. Germline V gene lookup returns CDR1 MGHRA and CDR2 YSYEKL.

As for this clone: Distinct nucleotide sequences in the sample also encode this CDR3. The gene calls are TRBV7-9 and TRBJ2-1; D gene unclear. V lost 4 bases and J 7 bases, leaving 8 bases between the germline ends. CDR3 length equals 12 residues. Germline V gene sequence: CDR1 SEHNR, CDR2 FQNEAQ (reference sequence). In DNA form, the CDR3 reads TGTGCCAGCAGCTACCTGAGGAATGAGCAGTTCTTC. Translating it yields CASSYLRNEQFF. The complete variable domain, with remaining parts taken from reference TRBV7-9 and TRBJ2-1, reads DTGVSQNPRHKITKRGQNVTFRCDPISEHNRLYWYRQTLGQGPEFLTYFQNEAQLEKSRLLSDRFSAERPKGSFSTLEIQRTEQGDSAMYLCASSYLRNEQFFGPGTRLTVL.

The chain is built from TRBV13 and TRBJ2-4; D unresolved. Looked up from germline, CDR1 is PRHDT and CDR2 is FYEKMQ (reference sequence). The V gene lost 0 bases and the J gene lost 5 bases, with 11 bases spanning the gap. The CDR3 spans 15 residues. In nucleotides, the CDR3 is TGTGCCAGCAGCTTAGGTTCCCTAGTCCAAAACATTCAGTACTTC. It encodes CASSLGSLVQNIQYF.